These 18 T cell receptor beta chains were all obtained from the same sample, sequenced in a study of blood T cell repertoires in COVID-19. TCRdb's copy holds only in-frame clones and misses some; the assay was immunoSEQ multiplex PCR. The table includes 80,000 or so clones, roughly nine tenths detected once. Sequencing used peripheral blood. The receptors were gathered from a middle-aged man with acute or convalescent COVID-19.

The V gene is TRBV3-1 (or the pseudogene TRBV3-2), the J gene TRBJ1-4; no firm D call. The CDR3 extends over 15 amino acids. V was trimmed by 1 base and J by 2 bases, leaving 8 bases between them. Germline CDR1 and CDR2: LGHDT and YNNKEL (reference sequence). DNA of the CDR3: TGTGCCAGCAGCCAAGGGTACGGGACTAATGAAAAACTGTTTTTT. It is translated as CASSQGYGTNEKLFF.

This chain uses TRBV28 with TRBJ2-7; D not certain. V dropped 2 bases and J dropped 7 bases, with 12 bases sitting between them. Germline V gene data show CDR1 as MDHEN and CDR2 as SYDVKM. CDR3 length equals 13 residues. CDR3 DNA sequence: TGTGCCAGCAGTTTACTTGCAGGAAGGGAGCAGTACTTC. It yields the protein CASSLLAGREQYF.

The genes are TRBV5-8 and TRBJ2-7; 8 nucleotides line up with TRBD2. Per the germline V gene, CDR1 is SGHTS and CDR2 is YDEGEE. The CDR3 consists of 13 residues. V lost 3 bases, J lost 8 bases, and 7 bases stayed unmatched. The DNA of the CDR3 is TGTGCCAGCAGCTCGACCGGGACTAGGAAGCAGTACTTC. The encoded protein is CASSSTGTRKQYF.

The chain uses TRBV30 and TRBJ2-5, with a possible D match to TRBD2 (5 bases). Germline V gene lookup returns CDR1 GTSNPN and CDR2 SVGIG (reference sequence). There are 14 residues in the CDR3. Trimming took 0 bases from V and 2 from J, leaving 10 bases between them. The CDR3 protein is CAWSVQDWQETQYF. CDR3 coding DNA: TGTGCCTGGAGTGTTCAGGACTGGCAAGAGACCCAGTACTTC.

The V gene is TRBV4-2, the J gene TRBJ2-7; D perhaps matches TRBD2 (6 bases). Trimming left V 1 base short and J 6 bases short, with 22 bases between. Per germline, CDR1 LGHNA and CDR2 YNFKEQ. The CDR3 length is 17 residues. The DNA of the CDR3 is TGTGCCAGCAGCCAAGCTTTAATGGGGAAGGAGGGGCTCGAGCAGTACTTC. Its translation: CASSQALMGKEGLEQYF.

The chain recombines TRBV5-1 with TRBJ2-7; no clear D. CDR1 is SGHRS and CDR2 is YFSETQ in the germline V gene. The CDR3 contains 13 residues. V lost 1 base to trimming and J lost 7 bases, with 12 bases between them. CDR3 sequence (DNA): TGCGCCAGCAGCTTGCTCCCTGACAAGGAGCAGTACTTC. This encodes CASSLLPDKEQYF.

V gene TRBV5-1 combines with J gene TRBJ2-7, with D possibly matching TRBD2 (5 bases). Germline CDR1 is SGHRS and CDR2 is YFSETQ. The length of the CDR3 is 14 residues. V shed 0 bases and J shed 5 bases, with 12 bases lying between them. The CDR3 sequence: CASSLEPLAHEQYF. The CDR3 nucleotides read TGCGCCAGCAGCTTGGAGCCCCTAGCCCACGAGCAGTACTTC.

The V gene is TRBV11-2, the J gene TRBJ2-7; D is uncertain. The CDR3 length is 14 residues. Trimming removed 3 bases at V and 6 bases at J, with 15 bases between. Germline V gene sequence: CDR1 SGHAT, CDR2 FQNNGV. The CDR3 DNA is TGTGCCAGCAGCTTCGGCGGTCTAAAGAGCGAGCAGTACTTC. Protein product: CASSFGGLKSEQYF.

This clone was detected once. This rearrangement joins TRBV10-3 to TRBJ1-1; 10 bases are shared with TRBD1. Germline V gene data show CDR1 as ENHRY and CDR2 as SYGVKD. This CDR3 spans 16 amino acids. V trimming: 0 bases; J trimming: 1 base; junction bases outside the gene matches: 2. For the CDR3, the DNA is TGTGCCATCAGTGAGTCAGGGACAGGGGCGAACACTGAAGCTTTCTTT. As protein: CAISESGTGANTEAFF.

The V call is TRBV29-1, the J call TRBJ2-4; TRBD1 is a possible D gene (5 bases). Germline V gene lookup returns CDR1 SQVTM and CDR2 ANQGSEA. V gave up 4 bases and J gave up 6 bases, with 16 bases separating them. This CDR3 spans 14 amino acids. CDR3 DNA: TGCAGCGTTGCCGCGTTAGGGCAGGGAAACATTCAGTACTTC. Its protein is CSVAALGQGNIQYF.

The chain recombines TRBV10-3 with TRBJ1-1; 10 positions agree with TRBD1. CDR3 length equals 17 residues. Trimming at V came to 4 bases and at J to 1 base, leaving 9 bases not matched to a gene. Per the germline V gene, CDR1 is ENHRY and CDR2 is SYGVKD. CDR3 nucleotide sequence: TGTGCCATCAGTGCTAATAGGGGACAGGGGAAGAACACTGAAGCTTTCTTT. This codes for CAISANRGQGKNTEAFF.

The rearrangement links TRBV7-7 to TRBJ2-5; 10 bases align to TRBD1. Looked up from germline, CDR1 is SSHAT and CDR2 is FNYEAQ (reference sequence). After removal of 1 base from V and 4 bases from J, the junction contained 3 bases not matched to a gene. The CDR3 spans 15 residues. The CDR3 DNA reads as TGTGCCAGCAGCTTAGGGACAGGGGGTCCAGAGACCCAGTACTTC. It translates to CASSLGTGGPETQYF.

This CDR3 is CASSVEERGKETQYF. CDR3 coding DNA: TGTGCCAGCAGCGTAGAGGAGCGGGGGAAAGAGACCCAGTACTTC. The chain recombines TRBV9 with TRBJ2-5; 8 nucleotides match TRBD2. This CDR3 has 15 amino acids. Germline V gene data show CDR1 as SGDLS and CDR2 as YYNGEE. Trimming took 0 bases from V and 3 from J; bases not matched to a gene: 4.

The gene calls are TRBV5-5 and TRBJ2-2; 8 positions match TRBD2. The CDR3 sequence is 17 residues long. V dropped 4 bases and J dropped 2; count of bases not matched to a gene: 10. Per the germline V gene, CDR1 is SGHKS and CDR2 is YYEKEE (reference sequence). The CDR3 bases are TGTGCCAGCAGCACCATGAGCACTAGCGGAAACACCGGGGAGCTGTTTTTT. This codes for CASSTMSTSGNTGELFF.

J is TRBJ2-3 and V is TRBV2; possible D gene TRBD2, 7 bases. CDR1 is SNHLY, CDR2 FYNNEI, per germline. Trimming left V 3 bases short and J 5 bases short, with 12 bases between. This CDR3 region has 14 residues. CDR3 DNA: TGTGCCAGCAGTGAGTCGGGGGGCATAGATACGCAGTATTTT. Protein sequence: CASSESGGIDTQYF. Variable domain in full (rest from reference TRBV2 and TRBJ2-3): EPEVTQTPSHQVTQMGQEVILRCVPISNHLYFYWYRQILGQKVEFLVSFYNNEISEKSEIFDDQFSVERPDGSNFTLKIRSTKLEDSAMYFCASSESGGIDTQYFGPGTRLTVL.

The table lists this clone with a count of one. The chain employs TRBV4-1 and TRBJ2-2; TRBD2 is a possible D gene (6 bases). Trimming pared 2 bases from V and 4 bases from J, leaving 11 bases between. Germline CDR1 is MGHRA and CDR2 is YSYEKL. The CDR3 length is 15 residues. The CDR3 is CASSQRDGGTGELFF. Here the CDR3 DNA reads TGCGCCAGCAGCCAAAGGGACGGGGGCACCGGGGAGCTGTTTTTT.

This chain links TRBV4-1 with TRBJ1-2; the match to TRBD1 covers 10 bases. Germline V gene lookup returns CDR1 MGHRA and CDR2 YSYEKL. V lost 2 bases, J lost 4 bases, and 4 bases stayed unmatched. This CDR3 is built from 15 residues. CDR3: CASSQTDRGTYGYTF. The CDR3 DNA reads TGCGCCAGCAGCCAAACGGACAGGGGGACCTATGGCTACACCTTC.

Worth noting for this clone: This may be a read error, as it is one base from a much larger clone. The chain joins TRBV19 to TRBJ2-2, with D unclear. The germline CDR1 and CDR2 sequences are LNHDA and SQIVND (reference sequence). There are 13 residues in the CDR3. The germline V and J ends were trimmed by 5 bases and 4 bases, with 8 bases remaining between them. For the CDR3, the DNA is TGTGCCAGTAGTGTCAGGATCACCGGGGAGCTGTTTTTT. Translated, it gives CASSVRITGELFF.